This T cell receptor (beta chain) comes out of a study of blood T cell repertoires in COVID-19. Background on the study: Donors in the United States, Italy and Spain gave samples during acute or convalescent COVID-19.

V was shortened by 2 bases and J by 1 base, with 12 bases between the two germline ends. The germline gives CDR1 MNHNS, CDR2 SASEGT. CDR3 length: 16 amino acids. Clones were read by immunoSEQ multiplex PCR, and TCRdb kept only the in-frame ones, dropping some. The top ten hold 3.9% of the sample, which has 300,000 to 350,000 clones, 85% to 95% seen once. The chain joins TRBV6-1 to TRBJ1-5; a weak D match, TRBD1 (6 bases). Sample: PBMCs or T cells enriched from blood (not recorded which). The sequence was obtained from a woman in her twenties or thirties who had been exposed to COVID-19. The CDR3 sequence is CASSEPWGRSNQPQHF. CDR3 sequence (DNA): TGTGCCAGCAGTGAACCGTGGGGGCGCAGCAATCAGCCCCAGCATTTT.